The clone carrying this T cell receptor beta chain came up many times. What it binds is not known. This record comes from a study of regulatory T cells in long-lasting Graves disease. Points from the study as a whole: With a small sample size, accuracy may have been reduced. Persistent Graves' patients showed less TCR diversity than newly diagnosed ones. Segments TRBV28, TRBJ1-2 and TRBJ2-5 showed preferential usage in persistent disease.

Time point of the sample: persistent/refractory GD, antithyroid drugs over 5 years with positive TRAb. PBMC-derived RNA was used for the TCR library. Library construction for TCR beta used iRepertoire HTBI primers and Arm-PCR of CDR3 regions. TCRdb itself ran the multiplex PCR reads through MiXCR, one entry per CDR3 protein. The data show roughly 300,000 distinct CDR3 sequences, 15% to 20% seen once. This CDR3 spans 16 amino acids. The germline gives CDR1 SGHAT, CDR2 FQNNGV. J was trimmed by 1 base and V by 1 base; bases with no gene match: 5. This chain uses TRBV11-2 with TRBJ2-5; TRBD1 matches 8 bases. This TCR was recovered from a female donor with Graves disease. The sequencing used peripheral blood mononuclear cells (PBMCs), collected when the disease was refractory, from a patient treated with antithyroid drugs. CDR3 residues: CASSLGTGQGQETQYF. CDR3 nucleotides: TGTGCCAGCAGCTTAGGAACAGGACAGGGCCAAGAGACCCAGTACTTC. The full variable domain, its missing parts supplied by reference TRBV11-2 and TRBJ2-5, is EAGVAQSPRYKIIEKRQSVAFWCNPISGHATLYWYQQILGQGPKLLIQFQNNGVVDDSQLPKDRFSAERLKGVDSTLKIQPAKLEDSAVYLCASSLGTGQGQETQYFGPGTRLLVL.